This T cell receptor beta chain was profiled in a study of blood T cells in healthy people across ages. Broader study findings: Older age went with lower TCR beta diversity per million T cells, in a roughly linear way.

Primed by a sample-barcoded 5' primer and a J-beta primer mix, a second PCR proceeded for 7 to 11 cycles. Every cDNA was tagged by a template-switch adaptor with 12 random nucleotides. MiXCR was run by TCRdb on the 5' RACE reads, yielding one entry per CDR3 protein. The sample includes fewer than 750,000 distinct CDR3 sequences, around 48% of them seen just once. CDR3 length: 15 amino acids. V gave up 4 bases and J gave up 3 bases; unmatched junction bases: 7. Germline V lookup: CDR1 SGDLS, CDR2 YYNGEE. This clonotype turned up a few times. The antigen remains undetermined. The chain links TRBV9 to TRBJ2-7; the match to TRBD1 covers 10 bases. The receptor was isolated from an elderly man in good health. Source material: blood. The CDR3 DNA reads TGTGCCAGCAGCAAAACCGGGACAGGGGTCTACGAGCAGTACTTC. This encodes CASSKTGTGVYEQYF.